This T cell receptor (beta chain) was sequenced in a study of molecular identifiers for immune sequencing clone quantification. Whole-study context: Four of five RNA aliquots from approximately 20,000 or 98,000 naive CD8 T cells were sequenced.

Study-level findings and limits: Over 97% of effector molecules, yet under 1% of naive-cell molecules, were held by clones above 20 RNA copies.

Libraries for naive CD8 T cells, which were made from about 20,000 to 1,000,000 sorted cells, drew on 10%, 30% or 50% of the RNA. The authors gated naive CD8 T cells as CD8+CD4-CCR7+CD45RA+ for sorting. The CDR3 is 12 amino acids. Trimming took 8 bases from V and 2 from J, leaving 10 bases between them. The germline CDR1 and CDR2 sequences are MDHEN and SYDVKM. This clonotype was detected ten times or more. Antigen: not known. TCRdb recomputed calls from the PCR reads with MiXCR, one row per CDR3 protein. Of 300,000 to 400,000 distinct CDR3 sequences listed, 24% are singletons. The J gene is TRBJ2-7, the V gene TRBV28; perhaps D is TRBD1 or TRBD2 (5 bases each). The source is a human donor in good health. Some libraries in this study had Jurkat cell RNA spiked in. The sequenced sample was naive CD8+ T cells from blood, with Jurkat cell RNA spiked in. Specified subset: FACS-sorted CD8+CD4-CCR7+CD45RA+ naive T cells. Here the CDR3 DNA reads TGTGCCAGCCGGGACCGGACCTACGAGCAGTACTTC. Protein product: CASRDRTYEQYF. Supplemented by reference TRBV28 and TRBJ2-7, the full variable domain reads DVKVTQSSRYLVKRTGEKVFLECVQDMDHENMFWYRQDPGLGLRLIYFSYDVKMKEKGDIPEGYSVSREKKERFSLILESASTNQTSMYLCASRDRTYEQYFGPGTRLTVT.